This T cell receptor (beta chain) was identified during a study of cytomegalovirus exposure and HLA in healthy donors. Some clones are missing from TCRdb's copy, which holds only in-frame ones; the method was immunoSEQ multiplex PCR. The sample holds 150,000 to 200,000 clones, 86% seen once. This CDR3 spans 18 amino acids. Germline CDR1 MGHRA, CDR2 YSYEKL. The ends lost 2 bases at V and 2 bases at J; junction bases unmatched: 10. As concerns this clone: Its target is unknown.

The study, taken as a whole, reports: The listing of roughly 160 TCR beta chains classed them as cytomegalovirus-associated.

Source material: PBMCs. This TCR came from a woman under 30 in good health and CMV-seronegative. The chain couples TRBV4-1 to TRBJ2-3; 10 positions agree with TRBD2. CDR3 DNA: TGCGCCAGCAGCCAACTAGCGGGGGCCCGAGGGATCACAGATACGCAGTATTTT. Amino acid sequence: CASSQLAGARGITDTQYF.